A single sample gave rise to the 20 T cell receptor beta chains below, sequenced in a study of shared clonotypes between healthy human individuals. Produced via immunoSEQ multiplex PCR; TCRdb's table is partial and in-frame only. This sample has roughly 2.6 million clones, with more than 80% found just once. Sequenced: naive CD4+ T cells sorted from blood. Subset given: CD45RA+ positively selected. Receptors originate from a man aged 18 to 35 in good health.

This clone occurred once. The chain joins TRBV5-1 to TRBJ1-5; D remains ambiguous. V was trimmed by 0 bases and J by 2 bases, leaving 12 bases between them. There are 16 residues in the CDR3. CDR1 SGHRS and CDR2 YFSETQ come from the germline V gene. The CDR3 sequence is CASSLEWADGNQPQHF. For the CDR3, the DNA is TGCGCCAGCAGCTTGGAGTGGGCTGATGGCAATCAGCCCCAGCATTTT. Looking up the rest from reference TRBV5-1 and TRBJ1-5 gives the full variable domain: KAGVTQTPRYLIKTRGQQVTLSCSPISGHRSVSWYQQTPGQGLQFLFEYFSETQRNKGNFPGRFSGRQFSNSRSEMNVSTLELGDSALYLCASSLEWADGNQPQHFGDGTRLSIL.

DNA of the CDR3: TGCGCCAGCAGCTTGAATAGTGGGGCGTCCCCAGATACGCAGTATTTT. It specifies CASSLNSGASPDTQYF. The V gene is TRBV5-1, the J gene TRBJ2-3, with TRBD1 as a possible D gene (5 bases). The CDR3 length is 16 residues. Germline-derived CDR1 and CDR2 are SGHRS and YFSETQ. With 1 base removed from V and 4 bases from J, the gap between germline ends came to 16 bases.

This chain uses TRBV10-3 with TRBJ2-2; 10 bases line up with TRBD2. V trimming: 9 bases; J trimming: 7 bases; junction bases outside the gene matches: 5. The CDR3 extends over 13 amino acids. Germline CDR1 is ENHRY and CDR2 is SYGVKD. DNA of the CDR3: TGTGCCATTACTAGCGGGACCGGCGGGGAGCTGTTTTTT. It specifies CAITSGTGGELFF.

V usage is TRBV7-9 and J usage is TRBJ1-1; a weak D match, TRBD1 (6 bases). Germline V lookup: CDR1 SEHNR, CDR2 FQNEAQ (reference sequence). Trimming left V 4 bases short and J 1 base short, with 22 bases between. This CDR3 is built from 18 residues. CDR3 DNA: TGTGCCAGCAGCTCTGGACAGCTCCGTGAGGACAGGAACACTGAAGCTTTCTTT. It specifies CASSSGQLREDRNTEAFF.

The chain joins TRBV7-9 to TRBJ1-1; D remains ambiguous. The CDR3 extends over 13 amino acids. V gave up 4 bases and J gave up 2 bases, with 8 bases separating them. Germline values: CDR1 SEHNR, CDR2 FQNEAQ (reference sequence). The CDR3 DNA reads TGTGCCAGCAGCTCCGGGAAAAACACTGAAGCTTTCTTT. Protein sequence: CASSSGKNTEAFF.

The chain links TRBV5-1 to TRBJ2-1; 11 bases are shared with TRBD2. The J segment lost 6 bases and the V segment lost 4 bases, leaving 9 bases of the junction unmatched. This CDR3 spans 16 amino acids. CDR1 is SGHRS, CDR2 YFSETQ, per germline. CDR3 nucleotides: TGCGCCAGCAGCCTGACGACTAGCGGGAAGGGCAATGAGCAGTTCTTC. Its protein is CASSLTTSGKGNEQFF. Filled out from reference TRBV5-1 and TRBJ2-1, the complete variable domain reads KAGVTQTPRYLIKTRGQQVTLSCSPISGHRSVSWYQQTPGQGLQFLFEYFSETQRNKGNFPGRFSGRQFSNSRSEMNVSTLELGDSALYLCASSLTTSGKGNEQFFGPGTRLTVL.

V gene TRBV7-2 combines with J gene TRBJ2-7, with D uncertain. Germline CDR1 and CDR2: SGHTA and FQGNSA. This CDR3 spans 13 amino acids. The V gene lost 1 base and the J gene lost 7 bases, with 11 bases spanning the gap. The CDR3 here is CASSLDRVTEQYF. The DNA of the CDR3 is TGTGCCAGCAGCTTAGACCGAGTAACGGAGCAGTACTTC. The full variable domain, completed using reference TRBV7-2 and TRBJ2-7, is GAGVSQSPSNKVTEKGKDVELRCDPISGHTALYWYRQSLGQGLEFLIYFQGNSAPDKSGLPSDRFSAERTGGSVSTLTIQRTQQEDSAVYLCASSLDRVTEQYFGPGTRLTVT.

On this clone: The junction shows a germline mismatch at one end, possibly a read error. The CDR3 DNA follows: TGTGCCAGCAGTGGGGATTTAACATTCATTTTT. Residues: CASSGDLTFIF. The V and J genes are TRBV6-1 and TRBJ1-4; D not resolved. This CDR3 is built from 11 residues. Germline V gene sequence: CDR1 MNHNS, CDR2 SASEGT.

Regarding this clone: This same CDR3 is encoded by further DNA sequences in the sample. This chain uses TRBV18 with TRBJ1-2; 11 positions match TRBD1. Unmatched junction bases numbered 1, after V lost 0 bases and J lost 4 bases. This CDR3 has 15 amino acids. The germline gives CDR1 KGHSH, CDR2 LQKENI. The CDR3 DNA follows: TGTGCCAGCTCACCACCGGACAGGGGGCCCTATGGCTACACCTTC. This sequence encodes CASSPPDRGPYGYTF.

The chain employs TRBV9 and TRBJ1-4, with 7 bases lining up with TRBD1. Germline V gene sequence: CDR1 SGDLS, CDR2 YYNGEE. This CDR3 is 14 amino acids long. V trimming: 1 base; J trimming: 7 bases; junction bases outside the gene matches: 4. The CDR3 region has the DNA TGTGCCAGCAGCGTAACGCAGGGGGGTGAAAAACTGTTTTTT. This sequence encodes CASSVTQGGEKLFF.

The rearrangement uses TRBV28 and TRBJ1-3; possible D gene TRBD1, 6 bases. Germline V gene data show CDR1 as MDHEN and CDR2 as SYDVKM. Trimming left V 5 bases short and J 0 bases short, with 14 bases between. There are 16 residues in the CDR3. CDR3 sequence reads: CASSPATGTSGNTIYF. The CDR3 bases are TGTGCCAGCAGTCCGGCCACAGGGACCTCTGGAAACACCATATATTTT.

The chain has TRBV5-6 and TRBJ2-7; weak D call: TRBD2 (6 bases). CDR3 size: 15 residues. V lost 4 bases to trimming and J lost 2 bases, with 16 bases between them. CDR1 is SGHDT and CDR2 is YYEEEE in the germline V gene. CDR3 loop: CASSGGWGTAYEQYF. The CDR3 DNA reads as TGTGCCAGCAGCGGTGGGTGGGGGACTGCCTACGAGCAGTACTTC.

As to this clone: Other DNA variants within this sample encode the same CDR3. The V and J genes are TRBV4-3 and TRBJ1-4; no firm D call. From germline, CDR1 is LGHNA and CDR2 YSLEER. There are 13 residues in the CDR3. With 0 bases removed from V and 8 bases from J, the gap between germline ends came to 7 bases. The CDR3 DNA reads as TGCGCCAGCAGCCAAGATCTCGACGAAAAACTGTTTTTT. Translating gives CASSQDLDEKLFF.

The chain combines TRBV6-1 with TRBJ1-1; TRBD1 matches 7 bases. Per the germline V gene, CDR1 is MNHNS and CDR2 is SASEGT. This CDR3 has 14 amino acids. V dropped 7 bases and J dropped 3; count of bases not matched to a gene: 8. DNA of the CDR3: TGTGCCAGCACCTTAGACAGGGTTGACACTGAAGCTTTCTTT. It yields the protein CASTLDRVDTEAFF.

The CDR3 is CSVPTTAAGETQYF. CDR3 nucleotide sequence: TGCAGCGTTCCTACTACCGCGGCCGGGGAGACCCAGTACTTC. This sequence joins TRBV29-1 and TRBJ2-5; no firm D call. The V gene's germline CDR1 is SQVTM and CDR2 ANQGSEA. V gave up 5 bases and J gave up 5 bases, with 18 bases separating them. The CDR3 length is 14 residues.

This clone was seen a single time. V gene TRBV9 combines with J gene TRBJ1-3; perhaps TRBD1 as D (5 bases). V was pared by 2 bases and J by 2 bases, with 8 bases between. From germline, CDR1 is SGDLS and CDR2 YYNGEE. The CDR3 contains 14 residues. The CDR3 nucleotides read TGTGCCAGCAGCGTGGGGCAGCCTGGAAACACCATATATTTT. Encoded protein: CASSVGQPGNTIYF.

This sequence joins TRBV28 and TRBJ1-6, with D hard to call. The germline CDR1 and CDR2 sequences are MDHEN and SYDVKM. The CDR3 contains 14 residues. V shed 5 bases and J shed 10 bases, with 15 bases lying between them. The CDR3 is CASSRRVGWSPLHF. In DNA form, the CDR3 reads TGTGCCAGCAGTCGCCGGGTAGGATGGTCACCCCTCCACTTT.

The gene calls are TRBV28 and TRBJ1-1; the D is unclear. CDR3 length: 16 amino acids. CDR1 and CDR2 (germline): MDHEN, SYDVKM. V gave up 3 bases and J gave up 1 base, with 15 bases separating them. As DNA, the CDR3 is TGTGCCAGCAGTTTGTTGAACGGAAACCCGAACACTGAAGCTTTCTTT. Translated, it gives CASSLLNGNPNTEAFF.

This chain uses TRBV6-6 with TRBJ2-3, with TRBD1 identical over 10 bases. V lost 5 bases to trimming and J lost 6 bases; unmatched junction nucleotides: 11. This CDR3 is built from 16 residues. Per the germline V gene, CDR1 is MNHNY and CDR2 is SVGAGI (reference sequence). The CDR3 nucleotides read TGTGCCAGCAGTAAGGGGACAGGGGCCCTCGTGGATACGCAGTATTTT. Translation: CASSKGTGALVDTQYF.

The sample holds one count of this clone. The V and J genes are TRBV30 and TRBJ2-2; perhaps TRBD2 as D (5 bases). Germline CDR1 is GTSNPN and CDR2 is SVGIG (reference sequence). CDR3 size: 13 residues. V dropped 4 bases and J dropped 4 bases, with 10 bases sitting between them. CDR3 nucleotide sequence: TGTGCCTGGAATCCCGGAGGCACCGGGGAGCTGTTTTTT. Translation: CAWNPGGTGELFF.